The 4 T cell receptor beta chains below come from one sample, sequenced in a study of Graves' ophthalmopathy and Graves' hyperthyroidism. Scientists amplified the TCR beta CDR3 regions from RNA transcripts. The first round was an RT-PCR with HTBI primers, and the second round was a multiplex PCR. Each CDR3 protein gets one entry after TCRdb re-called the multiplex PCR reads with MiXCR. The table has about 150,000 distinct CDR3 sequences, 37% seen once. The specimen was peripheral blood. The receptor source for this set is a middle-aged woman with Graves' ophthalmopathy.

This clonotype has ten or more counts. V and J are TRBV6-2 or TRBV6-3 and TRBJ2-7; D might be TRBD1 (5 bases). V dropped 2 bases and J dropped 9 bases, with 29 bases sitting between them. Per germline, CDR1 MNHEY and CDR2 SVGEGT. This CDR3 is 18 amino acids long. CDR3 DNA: TGTGCCAGCAGTTACAGGGCGGCGACCTCGCCCTGGGGCCACGGGCAGTACTTC. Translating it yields CASSYRAATSPWGHGQYF.

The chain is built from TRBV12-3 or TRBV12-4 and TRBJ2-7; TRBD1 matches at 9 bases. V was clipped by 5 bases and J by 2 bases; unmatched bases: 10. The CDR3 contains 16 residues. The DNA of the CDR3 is TGTGCCAGCAGTCCATCCCGGGGACAGGGACCCTACGAGCAGTACTTC. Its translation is CASSPSRGQGPYEQYF.

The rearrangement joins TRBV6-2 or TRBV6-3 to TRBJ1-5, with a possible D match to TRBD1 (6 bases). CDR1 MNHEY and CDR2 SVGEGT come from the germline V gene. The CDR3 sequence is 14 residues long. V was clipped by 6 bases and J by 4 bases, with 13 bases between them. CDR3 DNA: TGTGCCAGCAGCACCCGGGACACAAATCAGCCCCAGCATTTT. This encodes CASSTRDTNQPQHF.

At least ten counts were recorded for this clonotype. For the CDR3, the DNA is TGTGCCAGCAGATCAGGGGGCCTTAACTATGGCTACACCTTC. Translating it yields CASRSGGLNYGYTF. The chain couples TRBV28 to TRBJ1-2; 8 bases map to TRBD1. The CDR3 consists of 14 residues. J was trimmed by 1 base and V by 6 bases; bases with no gene match: 4. Per the germline V gene, CDR1 is MDHEN and CDR2 is SYDVKM.